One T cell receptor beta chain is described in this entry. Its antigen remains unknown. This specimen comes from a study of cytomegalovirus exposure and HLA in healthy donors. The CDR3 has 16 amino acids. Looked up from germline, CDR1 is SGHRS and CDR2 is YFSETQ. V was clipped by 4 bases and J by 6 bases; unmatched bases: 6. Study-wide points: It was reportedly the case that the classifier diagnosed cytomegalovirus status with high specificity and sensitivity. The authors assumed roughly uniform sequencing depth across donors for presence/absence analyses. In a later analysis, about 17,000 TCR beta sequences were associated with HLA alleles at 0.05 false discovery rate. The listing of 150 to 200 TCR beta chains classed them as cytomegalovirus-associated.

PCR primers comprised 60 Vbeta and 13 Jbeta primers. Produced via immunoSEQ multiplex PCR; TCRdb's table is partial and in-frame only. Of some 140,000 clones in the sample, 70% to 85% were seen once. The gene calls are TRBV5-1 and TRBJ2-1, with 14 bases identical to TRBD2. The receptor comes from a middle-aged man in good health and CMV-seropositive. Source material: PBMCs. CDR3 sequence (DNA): TGCGCCAGCAGCCCCGGACTAGCGGGAGGACGCAATGAGCAGTTCTTC. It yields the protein CASSPGLAGGRNEQFF.